This record covers a single T cell receptor beta chain. The antigen it binds to is not known. Base qualities are missing; no much larger clone stands one base away. The data derive from a study of blood T cell repertoires in COVID-19 (dated by TCRdb to the early 2020s). The study in broad terms: The collaborator samples originated in the United States, Italy and Spain and spanned the acute and convalescent phases of COVID-19. Where HLA class I and class II types were available, the types were taken from metadata supplied by the sample provider, not from assay-based typing. The prospective study material was composed of cDNA or gDNA derived from T cells, B-cell-depleted T cells, or PBMCs. The repertoires were released in a freely available public database meant as a resource for research on the immune response to SARS-CoV-2. The dataset comprised deeply sampled blood TCRbeta repertoires from subjects exposed to, actively infected with, or recovered from COVID-19. The samples were drawn from two sources: the first 160 participants of the ongoing ImmuneRACE study, and 1,000 to 1,500 subjects contributed by 6 global collaborators. Nearly every sample came with metadata listing a de-identified subject ID, COVID-19 status, age in years and sex. Points the paper makes about the study in general: How much clinical and demographic metadata was included differed by source and by participant, and the metadata was provided uncurated.

TCRbeta CDR3 regions were amplified from genomic DNA by means of the immunoSEQ Assay, a bias-controlled multiplex PCR. Regarding the original processing steps: The number of nucleated cells in each sample was estimated from the amplification of reference gene primers within the assay. To quantify the absolute abundance of each unique TCRbeta CDR3 rearrangement, sequence reads were collapsed and filtered. For each sample, productive Simpson clonality was calculated as the square root of Simpson's diversity index across productive rearrangements. As stored in TCRdb, this immuneACCESS dataset retains in-frame rearrangements with V and J assigned. A fraction of the clones does not appear; measured against another copy, unresolved V genes explain less than half of the discrepancy, and the remainder lacks a known reason. That table is the source of V, J and clone size, and D and trimming were worked out from the DNA. The table for this sample lists about 240,000 clones; 70% to 90% of them were counted only once. Jointly, the top ten make up less than 6.5% of the sample.

The CDR3, cysteine through phenylalanine, is 13 amino acids long. The entry retains the CDR3 DNA only, 39 bases that are in frame from base 1. Trimming removed 3 bases from V and 2 bases from J, leaving 8 bases between the germline ends. CDR1 and CDR2 are read off the germline V gene (reference sequence) as DFQATT and SNEGSKA. In Seattle, one collaborating source enrolled patients while the infection was active and tracked those patients longitudinally over the course of disease. Each collaborating institution followed its own protocols to collect whole blood in K2EDTA tubes. For TCRbeta analysis, collaborators shipped samples in one of three forms: frozen whole blood, isolated PBMCs, or DNA extracted from either of those sample types.

Sequenced: peripheral blood. The rearranged chain carries TRBV20-1 and TRBJ1-5, with the D gene too uncertain to name. This clonotype originated in a man in his fifties with COVID-19, enrolled during active disease. The CDR3 protein is CSASRRGNQPQHF. The nucleotide sequence is TGCAGTGCTAGTAGGAGGGGCAATCAGCCCCAGCATTTT.